This TCR beta chain came from a study of radiotherapy plus CTLA-4 blockade in lung cancer. Study-wide points: Response was reportedly best predicted by early blood T cell clone dynamics, with interferon-beta.

On this clone: Antigen unknown.

This CDR3 comprises 17 residues. Germline V gives CDR1 SGHVS, CDR2 FNYEAQ. V trimming: 1 base; J trimming: 2 bases; junction bases outside the gene matches: 9. Lung cancer patients with chemo-refractory metastatic non-small-cell disease were given focal radiation plus CTLA-4 blockade with ipilimumab. Only in-frame clones appear in the TCRdb table, and some are missing; sequencing was by immunoSEQ multiplex PCR. The sample contains 15,000 or so clones, roughly 72% of which appear only once. The genes are TRBV7-6 and TRBJ2-3; 7 bases are a match to TRBD2. The receptor comes from a human donor with non-small cell lung cancer whose response to radiotherapy plus ipilimumab could not be evaluated. Specimen: peripheral blood, collected from a patient treated with radiotherapy plus ipilimumab. The CDR3 reads CASSLGYSGVSTDTQYF. CDR3 in DNA: TGTGCCAGCAGCTTAGGGTACAGCGGGGTTTCCACAGATACGCAGTATTTT.